This is a list of T cell receptor beta chains from one sample in a study of spatial heterogeneity in lung cancer. TCRdb called the 5' RACE reads again in MiXCR, with one record for every CDR3 protein. Here the sample spans tens of thousands of distinct CDR3 sequences, about 7% being singletons. The sample was PBMCs, taken at surgery. Receptors were obtained from a male donor with early-stage non-small cell lung cancer. The CDR3 runs from the conserved cysteine through the conserved F or W. Fields, in order: J gene, V gene, CDR3 protein.

TRBJ1-3,TRBV7-2,CASSRRAGGDASGNTIYF
TRBJ2-3,TRBV7-2,CASSLGLAGFEHTQYF
TRBJ2-1,TRBV28,CASSYLTVYNEQFF
TRBJ1-5,TRBV28,CASIHSYDQPQHF
TRBJ1-2,TRBV18,CASSPRQGFGYTF
TRBJ1-1,TRBV5-1,CASSIEPGVAEAFF
TRBJ1-1,TRBV6-1,CASSERDNTEAFF
TRBJ2-1,TRBV6-6,CASSYSGGLADEKSYNEQFF
TRBJ1-1,TRBV28,CASSPPSDSTEAFF
TRBJ1-5,TRBV5-6,CASSLGQGGWQPQHF
TRBJ2-4,TRBV7-2,CASSLASRLQYF
TRBJ2-6,TRBV5-1,CASGQGATGANVLTF
TRBJ2-2,TRBV28,CASTPPSGQHTTGELFF
TRBJ1-1,TRBV18,CASSADRGTEAFF
TRBJ2-3,TRBV20-1,CSARDHTGTSDTDTQYF
TRBJ1-3,TRBV4-1,CASSPDRGNTIYF
TRBJ1-3,TRBV5-1,CASSLSGAVGNTIYF
TRBJ2-5,TRBV7-9,CASSLASVWETQYF
TRBJ2-1,TRBV27,CASSLRLAGNEQFF
TRBJ1-4,TRBV25-1,CASSNSQKLFF
TRBJ2-1,TRBV6-6,CASSYSGLAGVYDEQFF
TRBJ1-4,TRBV20-1,CSARDPLTDRKEKLFF
TRBJ2-1,TRBV5-1,CASSLAREARGYNEQFF
TRBJ2-7,TRBV27,CASSLDSTYEQYF
TRBJ1-3,TRBV18,CASSPRLPSSGNTIYF
TRBJ2-6,TRBV13,CASSYDNVGANVLTF